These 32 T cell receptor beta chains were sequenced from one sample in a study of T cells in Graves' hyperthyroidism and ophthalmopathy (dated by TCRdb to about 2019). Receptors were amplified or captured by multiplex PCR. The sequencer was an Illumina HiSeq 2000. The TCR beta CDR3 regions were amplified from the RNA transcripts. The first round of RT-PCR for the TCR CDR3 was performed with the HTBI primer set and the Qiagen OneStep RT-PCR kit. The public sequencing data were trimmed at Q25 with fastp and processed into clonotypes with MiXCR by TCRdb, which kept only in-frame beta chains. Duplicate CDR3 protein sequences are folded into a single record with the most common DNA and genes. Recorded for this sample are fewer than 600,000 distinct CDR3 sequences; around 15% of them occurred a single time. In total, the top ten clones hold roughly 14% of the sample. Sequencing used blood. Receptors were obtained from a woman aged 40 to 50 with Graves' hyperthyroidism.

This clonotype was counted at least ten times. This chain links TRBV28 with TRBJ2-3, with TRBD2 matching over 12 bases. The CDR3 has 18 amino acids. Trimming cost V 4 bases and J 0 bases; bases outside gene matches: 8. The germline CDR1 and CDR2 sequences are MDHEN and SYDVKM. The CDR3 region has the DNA TGTGCCAGCAGTTCCCCGGGTCTAGCGGGAGGGAGCACAGATACGCAGTATTTT. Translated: CASSSPGLAGGSTDTQYF.

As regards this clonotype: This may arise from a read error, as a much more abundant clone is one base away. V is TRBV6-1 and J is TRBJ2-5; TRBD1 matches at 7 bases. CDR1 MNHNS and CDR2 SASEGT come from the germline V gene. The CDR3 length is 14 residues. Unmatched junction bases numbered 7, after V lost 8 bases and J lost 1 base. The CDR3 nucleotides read TGTGCCAGCGCCAAGGGGACAGTCCAAGAGACCCAGTACTTC. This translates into CASAKGTVQETQYF.

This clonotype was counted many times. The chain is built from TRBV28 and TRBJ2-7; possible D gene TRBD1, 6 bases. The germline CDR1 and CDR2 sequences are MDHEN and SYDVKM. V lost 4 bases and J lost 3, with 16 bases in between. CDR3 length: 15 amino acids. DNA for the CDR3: TGTGCCAGCAGTTCACTTGCGACAGGCAGCTACGAGCAGTACTTC. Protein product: CASSSLATGSYEQYF.

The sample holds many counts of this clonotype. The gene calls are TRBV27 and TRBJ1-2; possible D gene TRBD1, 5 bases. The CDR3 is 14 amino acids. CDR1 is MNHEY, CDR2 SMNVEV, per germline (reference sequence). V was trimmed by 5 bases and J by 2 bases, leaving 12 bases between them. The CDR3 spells CASSAEDTNYGYTF. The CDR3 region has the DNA TGTGCCAGCAGTGCCGAGGACACGAACTATGGCTACACCTTC.

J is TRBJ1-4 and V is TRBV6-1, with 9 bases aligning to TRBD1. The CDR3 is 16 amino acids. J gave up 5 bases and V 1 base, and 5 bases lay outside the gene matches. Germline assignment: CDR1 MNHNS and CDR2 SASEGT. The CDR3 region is CASSEEGQGGNEKLFF. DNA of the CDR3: TGTGCCAGCAGTGAAGAGGGACAGGGAGGAAATGAAAAACTGTTTTTT.

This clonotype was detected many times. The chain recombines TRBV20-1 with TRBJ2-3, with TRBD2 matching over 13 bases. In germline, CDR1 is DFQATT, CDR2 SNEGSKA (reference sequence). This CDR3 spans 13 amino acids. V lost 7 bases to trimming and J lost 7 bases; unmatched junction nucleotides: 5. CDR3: CSVRTSGRNTQYF. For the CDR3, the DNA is TGCAGTGTACGGACTAGCGGGAGAAATACGCAGTATTTT.

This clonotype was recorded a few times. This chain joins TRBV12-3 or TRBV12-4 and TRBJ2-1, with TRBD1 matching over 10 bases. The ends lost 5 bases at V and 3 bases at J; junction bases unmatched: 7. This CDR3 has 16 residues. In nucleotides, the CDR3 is TGTGCCAGCAGTCCACCACGGACAGGGGGCTACAATGAGCAGTTCTTC. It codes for CASSPPRTGGYNEQFF.

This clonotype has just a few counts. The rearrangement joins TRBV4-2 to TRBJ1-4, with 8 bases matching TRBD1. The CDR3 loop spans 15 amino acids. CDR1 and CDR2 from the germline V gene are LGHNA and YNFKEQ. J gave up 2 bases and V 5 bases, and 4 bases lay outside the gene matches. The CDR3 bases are TGTGCCAGCAGCTCTTGGACAGGGACTAATGAAAAACTGTTTTTT. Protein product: CASSSWTGTNEKLFF.

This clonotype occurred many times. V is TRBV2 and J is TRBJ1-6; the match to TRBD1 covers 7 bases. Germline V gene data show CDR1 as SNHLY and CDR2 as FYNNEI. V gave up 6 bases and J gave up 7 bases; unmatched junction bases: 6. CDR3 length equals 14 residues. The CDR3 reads CASSRDRVNSPLHF. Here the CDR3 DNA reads TGTGCCAGCAGCAGGGACAGAGTGAATTCACCCCTCCACTTT.

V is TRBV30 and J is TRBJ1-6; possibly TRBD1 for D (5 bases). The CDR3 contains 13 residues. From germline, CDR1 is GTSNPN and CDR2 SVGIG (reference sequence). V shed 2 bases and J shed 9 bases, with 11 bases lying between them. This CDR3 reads CAWSTQGSSPLHF. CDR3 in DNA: TGTGCCTGGAGTACCCAGGGCAGTTCACCCCTCCACTTT.

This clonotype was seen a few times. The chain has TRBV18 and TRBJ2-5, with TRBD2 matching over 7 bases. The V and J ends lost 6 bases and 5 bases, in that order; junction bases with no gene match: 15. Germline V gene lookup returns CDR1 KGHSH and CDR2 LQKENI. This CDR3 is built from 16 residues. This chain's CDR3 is CASSQMPSGAQETQYF. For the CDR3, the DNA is TGTGCCAGCTCTCAGATGCCCAGCGGGGCCCAGGAGACCCAGTACTTC.

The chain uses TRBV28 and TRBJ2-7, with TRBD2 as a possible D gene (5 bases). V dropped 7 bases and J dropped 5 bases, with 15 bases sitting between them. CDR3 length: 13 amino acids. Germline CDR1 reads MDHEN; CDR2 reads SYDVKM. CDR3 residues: CASIPGDLNEQYF. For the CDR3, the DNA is TGTGCCAGCATTCCCGGGGATCTCAACGAGCAGTACTTC.

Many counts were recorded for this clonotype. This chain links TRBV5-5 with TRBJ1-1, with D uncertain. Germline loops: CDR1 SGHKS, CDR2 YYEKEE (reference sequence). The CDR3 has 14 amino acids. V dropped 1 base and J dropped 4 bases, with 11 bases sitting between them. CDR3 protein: CASSLWHSATEAFF. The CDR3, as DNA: TGTGCCAGCAGCTTGTGGCACTCGGCCACTGAAGCTTTCTTT.

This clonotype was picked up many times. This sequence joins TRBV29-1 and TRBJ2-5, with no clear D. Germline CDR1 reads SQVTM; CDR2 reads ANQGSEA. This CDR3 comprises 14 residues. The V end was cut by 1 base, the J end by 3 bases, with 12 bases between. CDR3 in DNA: TGCAGCGTTGAAGTCCCCCCAATGGAAGAGACCCAGTACTTC. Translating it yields CSVEVPPMEETQYF.

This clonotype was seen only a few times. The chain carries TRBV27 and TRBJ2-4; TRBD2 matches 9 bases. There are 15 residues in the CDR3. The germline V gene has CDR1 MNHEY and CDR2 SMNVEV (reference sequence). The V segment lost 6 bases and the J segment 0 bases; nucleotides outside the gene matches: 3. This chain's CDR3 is CASRGLAGAKNIQYF. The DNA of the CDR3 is TGTGCCAGCAGGGGACTAGCAGGAGCCAAAAACATTCAGTACTTC.

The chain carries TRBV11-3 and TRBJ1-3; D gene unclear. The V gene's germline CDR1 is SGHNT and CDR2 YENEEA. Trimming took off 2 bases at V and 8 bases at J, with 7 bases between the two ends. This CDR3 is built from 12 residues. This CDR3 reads CASSLSRDTIYF. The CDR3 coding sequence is TGTGCCAGCAGCTTATCCCGCGACACCATATATTTT.

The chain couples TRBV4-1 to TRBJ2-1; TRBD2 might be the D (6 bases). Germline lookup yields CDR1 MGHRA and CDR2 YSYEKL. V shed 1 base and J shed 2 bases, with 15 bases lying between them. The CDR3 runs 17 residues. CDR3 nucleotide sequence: TGCGCCAGCAGCCAAGGGTGGACGGGACTCACCTACAATGAGCAGTTCTTC. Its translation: CASSQGWTGLTYNEQFF.

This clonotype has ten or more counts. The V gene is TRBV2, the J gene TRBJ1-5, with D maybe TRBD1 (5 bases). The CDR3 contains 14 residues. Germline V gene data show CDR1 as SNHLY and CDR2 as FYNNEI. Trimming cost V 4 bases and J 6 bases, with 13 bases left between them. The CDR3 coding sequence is TGTGCCAGCAGTGGTATGGCAGGGAGTCAGCCCCAGCATTTT. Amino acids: CASSGMAGSQPQHF.

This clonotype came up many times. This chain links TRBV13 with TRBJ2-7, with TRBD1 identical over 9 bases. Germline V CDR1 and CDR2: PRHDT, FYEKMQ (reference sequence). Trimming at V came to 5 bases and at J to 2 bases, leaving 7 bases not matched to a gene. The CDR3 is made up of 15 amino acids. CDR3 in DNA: TGTGCCAGCAGCCGTCGACAGGGGGGCCCCTACGAGCAGTACTTC. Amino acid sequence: CASSRRQGGPYEQYF. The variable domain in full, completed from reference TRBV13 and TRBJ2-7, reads AAGVIQSPRHLIKEKRETATLKCYPIPRHDTVYWYQQGPGQDPQFLISFYEKMQSDKGSIPDRFSAQQFSDYHSELNMSSLELGDSALYFCASSRRQGGPYEQYFGPGTRLTVT.

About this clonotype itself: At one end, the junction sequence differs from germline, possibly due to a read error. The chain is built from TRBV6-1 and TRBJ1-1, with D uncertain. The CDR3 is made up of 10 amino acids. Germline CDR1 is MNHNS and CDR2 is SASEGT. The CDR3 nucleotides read TGTGCCAGCAGTGAAACTGAGGCTTTCTTT. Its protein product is CASSETEAFF.

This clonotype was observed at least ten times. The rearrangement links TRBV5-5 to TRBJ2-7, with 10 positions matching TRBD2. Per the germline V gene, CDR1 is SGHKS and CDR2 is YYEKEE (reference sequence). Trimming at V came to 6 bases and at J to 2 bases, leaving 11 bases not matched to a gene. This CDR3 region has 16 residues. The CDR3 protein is CASTPRSSGSAYEQYF. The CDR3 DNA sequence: TGTGCCAGCACGCCACGTTCTAGCGGGAGCGCCTACGAGCAGTACTTC.

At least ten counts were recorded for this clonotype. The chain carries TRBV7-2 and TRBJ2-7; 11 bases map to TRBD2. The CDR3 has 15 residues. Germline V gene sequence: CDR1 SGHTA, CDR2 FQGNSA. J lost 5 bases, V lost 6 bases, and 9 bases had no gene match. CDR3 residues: CASRNRTSGHHEQYF. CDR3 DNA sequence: TGTGCCAGCAGAAACAGGACTAGCGGGCACCACGAGCAGTACTTC.

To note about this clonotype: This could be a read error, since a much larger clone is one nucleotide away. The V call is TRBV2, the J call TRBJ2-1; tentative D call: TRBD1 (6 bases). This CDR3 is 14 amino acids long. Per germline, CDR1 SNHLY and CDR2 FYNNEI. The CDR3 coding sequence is TGTGCCAGCAGTGAAGAGGCAGGGGTAAATGGGCAGTTCTTC. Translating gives CASSEEAGVNGQFF.

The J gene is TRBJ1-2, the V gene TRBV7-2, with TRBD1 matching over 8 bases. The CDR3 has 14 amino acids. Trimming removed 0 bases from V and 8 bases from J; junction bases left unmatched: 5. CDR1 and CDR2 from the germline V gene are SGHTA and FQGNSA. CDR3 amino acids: CASSLAQGARGYTF. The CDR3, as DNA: TGTGCCAGCAGCTTAGCCCAGGGGGCCCGCGGCTACACCTTC.

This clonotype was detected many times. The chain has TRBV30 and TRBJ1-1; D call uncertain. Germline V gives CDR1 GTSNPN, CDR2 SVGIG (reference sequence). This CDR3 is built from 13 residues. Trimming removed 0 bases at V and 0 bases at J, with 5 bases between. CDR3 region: CAWSVSLNTEAFF. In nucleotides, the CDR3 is TGTGCCTGGAGTGTATCTCTGAACACTGAAGCTTTCTTT.

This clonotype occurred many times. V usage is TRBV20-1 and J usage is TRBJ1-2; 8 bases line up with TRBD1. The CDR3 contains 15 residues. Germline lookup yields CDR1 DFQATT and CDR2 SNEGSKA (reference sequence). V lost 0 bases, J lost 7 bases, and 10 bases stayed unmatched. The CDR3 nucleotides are TGCAGTGCTAGAGATCCCGGACAGGGTTTGAGTGGCTACACCTTC. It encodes CSARDPGQGLSGYTF.

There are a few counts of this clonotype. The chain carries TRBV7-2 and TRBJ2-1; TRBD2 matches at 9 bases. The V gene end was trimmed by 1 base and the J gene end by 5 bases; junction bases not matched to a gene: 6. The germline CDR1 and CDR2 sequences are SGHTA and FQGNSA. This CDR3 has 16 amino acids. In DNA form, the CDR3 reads TGTGCCAGCAGCTTAGTTTCGCGGGAGGGCCACAATGAGCAGTTCTTC. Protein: CASSLVSREGHNEQFF.

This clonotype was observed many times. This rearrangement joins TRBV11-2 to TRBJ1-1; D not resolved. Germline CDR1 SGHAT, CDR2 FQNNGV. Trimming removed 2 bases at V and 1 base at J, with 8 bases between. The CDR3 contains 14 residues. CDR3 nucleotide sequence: TGTGCCAGCAGCTTACAATTACAGAACACTGAAGCTTTCTTT. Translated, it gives CASSLQLQNTEAFF.

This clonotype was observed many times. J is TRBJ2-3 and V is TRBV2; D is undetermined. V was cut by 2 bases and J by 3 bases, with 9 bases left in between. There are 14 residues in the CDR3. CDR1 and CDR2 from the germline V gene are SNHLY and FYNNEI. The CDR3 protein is CASSELQRTDTQYF. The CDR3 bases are TGTGCCAGCAGTGAACTGCAGCGAACAGATACGCAGTATTTT.

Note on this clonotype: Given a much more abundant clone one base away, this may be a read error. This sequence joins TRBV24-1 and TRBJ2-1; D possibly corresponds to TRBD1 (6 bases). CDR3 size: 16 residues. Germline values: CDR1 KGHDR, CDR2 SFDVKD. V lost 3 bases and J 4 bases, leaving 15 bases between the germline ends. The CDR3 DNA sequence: TGTGCCACCAGTGATGGGGGCAGCTCCTTTTACAATGAGCAGTTCTTC. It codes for CATSDGGSSFYNEQFF.

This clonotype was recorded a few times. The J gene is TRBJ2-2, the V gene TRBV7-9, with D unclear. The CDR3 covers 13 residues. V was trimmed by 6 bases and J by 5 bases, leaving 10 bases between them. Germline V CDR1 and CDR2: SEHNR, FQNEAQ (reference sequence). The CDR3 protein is CASSGQRTGELFF. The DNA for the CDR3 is TGTGCCAGCAGTGGGCAGAGAACCGGGGAGCTGTTTTTT.

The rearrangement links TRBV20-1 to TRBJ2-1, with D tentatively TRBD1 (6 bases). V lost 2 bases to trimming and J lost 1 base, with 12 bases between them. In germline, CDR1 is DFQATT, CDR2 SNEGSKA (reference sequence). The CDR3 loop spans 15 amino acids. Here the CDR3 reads CSARPPQGSYNEQFF. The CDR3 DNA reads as TGCAGTGCTAGACCCCCCCAGGGGTCCTACAATGAGCAGTTCTTC.